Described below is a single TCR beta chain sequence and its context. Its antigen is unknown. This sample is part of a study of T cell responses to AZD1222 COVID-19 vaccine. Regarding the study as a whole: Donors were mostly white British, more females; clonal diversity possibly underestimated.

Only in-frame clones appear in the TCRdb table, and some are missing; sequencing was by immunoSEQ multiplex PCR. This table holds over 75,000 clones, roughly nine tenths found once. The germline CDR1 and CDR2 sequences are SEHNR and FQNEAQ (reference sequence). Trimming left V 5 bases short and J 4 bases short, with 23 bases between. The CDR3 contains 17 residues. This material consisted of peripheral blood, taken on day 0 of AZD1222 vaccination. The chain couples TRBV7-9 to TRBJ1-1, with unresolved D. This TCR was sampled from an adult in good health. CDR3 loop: CASSRAGGTTPSTEAFF. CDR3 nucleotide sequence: TGTGCCAGCAGCCGGGCCGGTGGAACAACCCCGAGCACTGAAGCTTTCTTT.